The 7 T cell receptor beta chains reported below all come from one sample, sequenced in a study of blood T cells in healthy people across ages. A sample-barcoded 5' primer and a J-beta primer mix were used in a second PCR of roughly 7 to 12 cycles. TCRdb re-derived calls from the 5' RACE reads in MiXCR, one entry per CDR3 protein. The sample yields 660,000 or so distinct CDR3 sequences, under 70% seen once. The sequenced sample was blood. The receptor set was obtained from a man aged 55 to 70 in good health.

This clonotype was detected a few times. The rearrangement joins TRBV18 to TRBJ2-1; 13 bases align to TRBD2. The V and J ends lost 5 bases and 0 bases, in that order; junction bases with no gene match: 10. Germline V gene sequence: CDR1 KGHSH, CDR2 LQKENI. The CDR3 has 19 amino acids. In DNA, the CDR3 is TGTGCCAGCTCATCCCGACTAGCGGGGGGCCGAAGCTCCTACAATGAGCAGTTCTTC. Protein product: CASSSRLAGGRSSYNEQFF.

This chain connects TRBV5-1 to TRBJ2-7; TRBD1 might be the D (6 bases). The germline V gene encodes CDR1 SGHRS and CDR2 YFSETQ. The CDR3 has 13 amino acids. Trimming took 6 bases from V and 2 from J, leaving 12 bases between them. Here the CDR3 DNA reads TGCGCCAGCACCAGGGACACTCCCTACGAGCAGTACTTC. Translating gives CASTRDTPYEQYF.

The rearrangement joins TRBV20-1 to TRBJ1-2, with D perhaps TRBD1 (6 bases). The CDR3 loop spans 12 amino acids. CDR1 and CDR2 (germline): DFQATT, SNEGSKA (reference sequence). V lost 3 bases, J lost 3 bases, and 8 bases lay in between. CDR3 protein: CSARAGDYGYTF. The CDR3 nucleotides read TGCAGTGCTAGGGCAGGGGACTATGGCTACACCTTC.

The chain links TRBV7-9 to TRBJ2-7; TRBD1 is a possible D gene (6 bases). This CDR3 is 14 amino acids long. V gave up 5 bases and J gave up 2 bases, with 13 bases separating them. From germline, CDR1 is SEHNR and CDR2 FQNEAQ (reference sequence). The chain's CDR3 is CASSHRDKTYEQYF. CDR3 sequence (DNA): TGTGCCAGCAGCCACCGGGACAAGACCTACGAGCAGTACTTC.

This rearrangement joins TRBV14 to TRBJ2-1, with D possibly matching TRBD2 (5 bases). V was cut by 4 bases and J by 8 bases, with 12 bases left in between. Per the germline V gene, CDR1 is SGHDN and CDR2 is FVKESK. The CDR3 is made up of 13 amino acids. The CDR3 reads CASSLMRRDEQFF. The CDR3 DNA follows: TGTGCCAGCAGCCTAATGAGGCGGGATGAGCAGTTCTTC.

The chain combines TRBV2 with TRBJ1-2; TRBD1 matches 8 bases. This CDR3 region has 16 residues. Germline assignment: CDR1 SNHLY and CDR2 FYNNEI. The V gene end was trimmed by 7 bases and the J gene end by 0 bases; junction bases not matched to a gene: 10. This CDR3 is CASTPQGAPTNYGYTF. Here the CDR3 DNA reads TGTGCCAGCACCCCTCAGGGGGCCCCTACTAACTATGGCTACACCTTC.

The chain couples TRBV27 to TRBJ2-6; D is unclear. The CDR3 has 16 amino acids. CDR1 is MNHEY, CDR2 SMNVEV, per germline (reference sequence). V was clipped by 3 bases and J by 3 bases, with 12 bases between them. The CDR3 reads CASSFELRNGANVLTF. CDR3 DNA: TGTGCCAGCAGTTTCGAGCTGCGGAATGGGGCCAACGTCCTGACTTTC.